This TCR beta chain derives from a study of Tregs in tolerant kidney transplant recipients. The method was immunoSEQ multiplex PCR; TCRdb's version includes in-frame clones alone and lacks a portion of them. The profile shows roughly 80,000 clones, less than 98% of them singletons. This clone was counted once. Trimming took 1 base from V and 6 from J; bases not matched to a gene: 8. CDR3 length equals 17 residues. Looked up from germline, CDR1 is SGHTA and CDR2 is FQGTGA. This sequence was found in a human donor who received a combined kidney and bone marrow transplant. V gene TRBV7-3 combines with J gene TRBJ2-2, with TRBD1 identical over 10 bases. The specimen comprised CD4+ T cells from blood, sampled before the transplant. The chain's CDR3 is CASSLKFGQGVAGELFF. The CDR3 DNA follows: TGTGCCAGCAGCTTAAAGTTCGGACAGGGGGTTGCCGGGGAGCTGTTTTTT.